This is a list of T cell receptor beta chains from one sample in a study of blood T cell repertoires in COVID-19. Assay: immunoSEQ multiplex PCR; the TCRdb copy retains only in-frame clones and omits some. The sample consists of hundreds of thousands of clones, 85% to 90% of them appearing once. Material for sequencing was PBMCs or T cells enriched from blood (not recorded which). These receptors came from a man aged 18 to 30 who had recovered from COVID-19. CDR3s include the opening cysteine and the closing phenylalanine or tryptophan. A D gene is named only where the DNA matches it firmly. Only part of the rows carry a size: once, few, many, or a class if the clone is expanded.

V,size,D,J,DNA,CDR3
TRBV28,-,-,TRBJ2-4,TGTGCCAGCAGTACAATTTCCCGGGATGGGGTCATTCAGTACTTC,CASSTISRDGVIQYF
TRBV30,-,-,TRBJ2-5,TGTGCCTGGAGTGTACAGTTCCGAGAGACCCAGTACTTC,CAWSVQFRETQYF
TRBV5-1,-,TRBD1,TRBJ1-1,TGCGCCAGCAGTTTACCCGGGACAGTCACTGAAGCTTTCTTT,CASSLPGTVTEAFF
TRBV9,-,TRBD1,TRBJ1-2,TGTGCCAGCAGCGTTGGACAGGGGATCTCGAATGGCTACACCTTC,CASSVGQGISNGYTF
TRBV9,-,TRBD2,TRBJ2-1,TGTGCCAGCAGCACCGAGGGGATAGCGGGGGTCGGTAATGAGCAGTTCTTC,CASSTEGIAGVGNEQFF
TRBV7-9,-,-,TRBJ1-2,TGTGCCAGCAGCTTAGTTTCCGGACACCTTAACTATGGCTACACCTTC,CASSLVSGHLNYGYTF
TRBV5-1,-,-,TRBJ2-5,TGCGCCAGCAGCAAGGACAGACCAGGGGAGACCCAGTACTTC,CASSKDRPGETQYF
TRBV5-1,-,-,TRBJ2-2,TGCGCCAGCAGCTTGGCGGACTCCTTGAACACCGGGGAGCTGTTTTTT,CASSLADSLNTGELFF
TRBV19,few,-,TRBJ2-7,TGTGCCAGTAGTATTGGGAGCTCCTACGAGCAGTACTTC,CASSIGSSYEQYF
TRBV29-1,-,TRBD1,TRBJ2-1,TGCAGCGTTGAGGGGGACAGGGAGGTTGAGCAGTTCTTC,CSVEGDREVEQFF
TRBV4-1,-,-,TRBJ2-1,TGCGCCAGCAGCCAGGTGGGAAAGGGGGCCTACAATGAGCAGTTCTTC,CASSQVGKGAYNEQFF
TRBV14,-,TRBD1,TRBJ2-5,TGTGCCAGCAGCCCATGGACAGGGGGCCAAGAGACCCAGTACTTC,CASSPWTGGQETQYF
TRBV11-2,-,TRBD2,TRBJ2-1,TGTGCCAGCAGCTTAATCAGCGGGAGGGTTTTCTATGAGCAGTTCTTC,CASSLISGRVFYEQFF
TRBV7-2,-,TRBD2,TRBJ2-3,TGTGCCAGCAGCCCAAGCGGACTAGCGGGGGGAAATACGCAGTATTTT,CASSPSGLAGGNTQYF
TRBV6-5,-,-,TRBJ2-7,TGTGCCAGCAGTAGGGAGGTCTACGAGCAGTACTTC,CASSREVYEQYF
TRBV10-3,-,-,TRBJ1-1,TGTGCCATCAGTGCAAGCGACTCCAACACTGAAGCTTTCTTT,CAISASDSNTEAFF
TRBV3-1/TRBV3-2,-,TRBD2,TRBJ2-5,TGTGCCAGCAGCCAGGAACTAGTGGGAGGGCGGGAGACCCAGTACTTC,CASSQELVGGRETQYF
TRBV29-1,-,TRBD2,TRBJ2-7,TGCAGCGTTGCGACTAGCGGGAGCGGAGGCCACGAGCAGTACTTC,CSVATSGSGGHEQYF
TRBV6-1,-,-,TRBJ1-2,TGTGCCAGCAGTGAAAGGGGAGGGATTAACTATGGCTACACCTTC,CASSERGGINYGYTF
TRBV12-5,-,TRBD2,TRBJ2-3,TGTGCTAGCCTCCGGGCTAGCGGGAGGGTTATGGCAGATACGCAGTATTTT,CASLRASGRVMADTQYF
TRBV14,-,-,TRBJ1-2,TGTGCCAGCAGCCAGGGCGACTATGGCTACACCTTC,CASSQGDYGYTF
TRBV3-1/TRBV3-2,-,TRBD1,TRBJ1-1,TGTGCCAGCAGCCAACAGGGGGGCGGGGACGCTTTCTTT,CASSQQGGGDAFF
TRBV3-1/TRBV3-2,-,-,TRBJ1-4,TGTGCCAGCAGCCAACCGCCGGTTGAAAAACTGTTTTTT,CASSQPPVEKLFF
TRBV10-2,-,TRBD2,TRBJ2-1,TGCGCCAGCAGATTGACTAGCGGGGCGCTCGCCAGCTCCTACAATGAGCAGTTCTTC,CASRLTSGALASSYNEQFF
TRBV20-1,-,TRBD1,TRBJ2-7,TGCAGTGCTAGTACCTCAGAAGGACAGGGTCTCTACGAGCAGTACTTC,CSASTSEGQGLYEQYF
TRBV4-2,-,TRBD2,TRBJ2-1,TGTGCCAGCAGCCAAGTTCGGGGGGTTTACAATGAGCAGTTCTTC,CASSQVRGVYNEQFF
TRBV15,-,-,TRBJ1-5,TGTGCCACCAGCAACAGTATTAGCAATCAGCCCCAGCATTTT,CATSNSISNQPQHF
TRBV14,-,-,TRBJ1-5,TGTGCCAGCAGCCTTTCTCAACAGTTTGTCAATCAGCCCCAGCATTTT,CASSLSQQFVNQPQHF
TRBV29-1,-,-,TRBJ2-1,TGCAGCGTTGCGAGTGGGGGGACTTACAATGAGCAGTTCTTC,CSVASGGTYNEQFF
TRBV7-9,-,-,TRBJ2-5,TGTGCCAGCAGCTTCCTGTACCAAGAGACCCAGTACTTC,CASSFLYQETQYF
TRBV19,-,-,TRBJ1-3,TGTGCCAGTAGGGTGAGCTCTGGAAACACCATATATTTT,CASRVSSGNTIYF
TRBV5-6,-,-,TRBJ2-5,TGTGCCAGCAGCTTGCCGGGGGGCGCGAAGACCCAGTACTTC,CASSLPGGAKTQYF
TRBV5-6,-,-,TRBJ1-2,TGTGCCAGCAGGGTGGACACCTTATATGGCTACACCTTC,CASRVDTLYGYTF
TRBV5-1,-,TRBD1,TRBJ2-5,TGCGCCAGCAGCTTGGGAGTAATCGGACAGGGAGAGACCCAGTACTTC,CASSLGVIGQGETQYF